This TCR beta chain was captured in a study of T-cell reconstitution after alpha-beta-depleted transplantation in children. Unique molecular identifiers were incorporated during preparation of the TCRbeta library. TCRdb analysed the PCR reads with MiXCR anew, one entry per CDR3 protein. The sample carries fewer than 550,000 distinct CDR3 sequences, roughly a tenth recorded once. Per the germline V gene, CDR1 is KGHSH and CDR2 is LQKENI. Unmatched junction bases numbered 13, after V lost 5 bases and J lost 6 bases. This CDR3 is built from 16 residues. This clonotype was recorded a few times. The sequenced sample was PBMCs from the stem cell graft donor, obtained from the stem cell graft. The sequence derives from a human donor who donated a stem cell graft to a child with acute myeloid leukemia. The V call is TRBV18, the J call TRBJ2-3, with TRBD2 matching over 8 bases. CDR3 sequence reads: CASSFLSASGLDTQYF. In DNA form, the CDR3 reads TGTGCCAGCTCATTCCTTTCGGCTAGCGGGTTGGATACGCAGTATTTT.